One and the same sample provided the 3 T cell receptor beta chains below, sequenced in a study of blood T cell repertoires in COVID-19. Sequenced by immunoSEQ multiplex PCR; TCRdb stores in-frame clones only, minus some. The table shows more than 50,000 clones, with around 90% occurring only once. Source material: peripheral blood. The receptors come from a man aged 55 to 70 with active COVID-19.

The chain combines TRBV7-9 with TRBJ2-4; perhaps TRBD2 as D (6 bases). V was trimmed by 5 bases and J by 6 bases, leaving 17 bases between them. There are 15 residues in the CDR3. CDR1 SEHNR and CDR2 FQNEAQ come from the germline V gene (reference sequence). Written as DNA, the CDR3 is TGTGCCAGCAGCCCAGAGGGGCGGGGACTAAACATTCAGTACTTC. This encodes CASSPEGRGLNIQYF. The whole variable domain, remainder taken from reference TRBV7-9 and TRBJ2-4, is DTGVSQNPRHKITKRGQNVTFRCDPISEHNRLYWYRQTLGQGPEFLTYFQNEAQLEKSRLLSDRFSAERPKGSFSTLEIQRTEQGDSAMYLCASSPEGRGLNIQYFGAGTRLSVL.

CDR3 sequence reads: CASSPSYQETQYF. The CDR3 DNA follows: TGTGCCAGCAGCCCCTCCTACCAAGAGACCCAGTACTTC. The rearrangement joins TRBV7-3 to TRBJ2-5; no firm D call. This CDR3 comprises 13 residues. The V and J ends lost 5 bases and 0 bases respectively, with 7 bases between them. Germline values: CDR1 SGHTA, CDR2 FQGTGA.

The V call is TRBV28, the J call TRBJ1-3; D remains ambiguous. Per the germline V gene, CDR1 is MDHEN and CDR2 is SYDVKM. Deletions cut 6 bases from V and 2 bases from J, with 11 bases between. The CDR3 covers 14 residues. The CDR3 region is CASSPPRAGNTIYF. The CDR3, as DNA: TGTGCCAGCAGCCCCCCAAGAGCTGGAAACACCATATATTTT.